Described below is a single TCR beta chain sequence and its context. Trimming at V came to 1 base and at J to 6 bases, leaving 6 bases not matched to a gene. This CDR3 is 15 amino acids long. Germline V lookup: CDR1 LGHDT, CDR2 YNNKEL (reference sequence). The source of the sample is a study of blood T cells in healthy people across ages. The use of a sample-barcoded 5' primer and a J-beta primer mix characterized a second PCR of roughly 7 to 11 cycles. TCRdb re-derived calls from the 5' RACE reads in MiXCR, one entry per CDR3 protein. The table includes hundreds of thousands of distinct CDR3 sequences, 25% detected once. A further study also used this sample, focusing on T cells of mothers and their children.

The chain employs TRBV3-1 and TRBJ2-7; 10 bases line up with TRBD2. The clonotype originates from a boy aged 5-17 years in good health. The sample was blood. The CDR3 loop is CASSQVTSGPSEQYF. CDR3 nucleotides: TGTGCCAGCAGCCAAGTGACTAGCGGGCCGTCCGAGCAGTACTTC.